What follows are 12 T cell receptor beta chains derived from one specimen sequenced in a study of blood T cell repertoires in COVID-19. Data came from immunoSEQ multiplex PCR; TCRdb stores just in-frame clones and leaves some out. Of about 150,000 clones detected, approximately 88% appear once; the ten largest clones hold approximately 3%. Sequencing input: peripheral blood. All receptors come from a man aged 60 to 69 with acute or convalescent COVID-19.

This chain's CDR3 is CASSLNDREAFF. Written as DNA, the CDR3 is TGTGCCAGCAGCTTAAATGACAGAGAAGCTTTCTTT. The genes are TRBV5-6 and TRBJ1-1, with D possibly TRBD1 on 5 matching bases. Trimming stripped 2 bases from V and 8 bases from J, with 10 bases between. The CDR3 is 12 residues long. CDR1 and CDR2 from the germline V gene are SGHDT and YYEEEE.

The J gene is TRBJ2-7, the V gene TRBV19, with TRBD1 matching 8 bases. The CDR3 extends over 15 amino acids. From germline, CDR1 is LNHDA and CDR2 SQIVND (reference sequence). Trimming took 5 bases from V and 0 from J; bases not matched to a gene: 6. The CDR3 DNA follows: TGTGCCAGTAGTGCGCACAGGGGGAGCTCCTACGAGCAGTACTTC. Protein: CASSAHRGSSYEQYF.

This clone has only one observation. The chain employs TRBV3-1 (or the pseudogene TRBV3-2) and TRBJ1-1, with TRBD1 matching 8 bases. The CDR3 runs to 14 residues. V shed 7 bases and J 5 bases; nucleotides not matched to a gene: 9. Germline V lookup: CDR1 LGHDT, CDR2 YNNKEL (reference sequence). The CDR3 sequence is CASTLQGARTEAFF. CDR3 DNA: TGTGCCAGCACACTCCAGGGGGCCCGGACTGAAGCTTTCTTT.

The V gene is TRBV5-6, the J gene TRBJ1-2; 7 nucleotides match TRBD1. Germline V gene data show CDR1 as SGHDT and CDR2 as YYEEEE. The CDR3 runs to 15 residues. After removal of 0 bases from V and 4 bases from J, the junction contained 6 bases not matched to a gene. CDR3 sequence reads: CASSLGKGASYGYTF. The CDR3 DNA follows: TGTGCCAGCAGCTTGGGGAAGGGGGCGAGCTATGGCTACACCTTC.

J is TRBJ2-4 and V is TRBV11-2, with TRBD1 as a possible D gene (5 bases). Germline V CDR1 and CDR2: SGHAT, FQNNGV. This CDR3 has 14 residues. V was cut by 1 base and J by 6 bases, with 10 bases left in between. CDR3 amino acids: CASSLGTGRNIQYF. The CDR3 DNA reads TGTGCCAGCAGCTTAGGAACAGGCCGAAACATTCAGTACTTC.

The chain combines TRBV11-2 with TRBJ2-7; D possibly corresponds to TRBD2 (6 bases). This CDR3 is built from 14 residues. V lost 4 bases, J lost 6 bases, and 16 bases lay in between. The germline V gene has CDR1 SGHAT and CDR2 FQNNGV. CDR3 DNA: TGTGCCAGCAGCTCCCCCCGTTGGGGAGGCGAGCAGTACTTC. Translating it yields CASSSPRWGGEQYF.

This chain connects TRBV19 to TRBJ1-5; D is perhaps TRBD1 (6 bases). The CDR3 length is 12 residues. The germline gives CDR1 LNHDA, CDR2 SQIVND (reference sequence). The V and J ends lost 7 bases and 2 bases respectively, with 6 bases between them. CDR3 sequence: CASKGGNQPQHF. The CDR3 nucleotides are TGTGCCAGTAAGGGGGGCAATCAGCCCCAGCATTTT.

The CDR3 here is CASSESNQGNGYTF. As DNA, the CDR3 is TGCGCCAGCAGTGAGTCGAACCAGGGCAATGGCTACACCTTC. V gene TRBV10-1 combines with J gene TRBJ1-2, with D perhaps matching TRBD1 (5 bases). The V and J ends lost 0 bases and 6 bases respectively, with 11 bases between them. This CDR3 spans 14 amino acids. In germline, CDR1 is WNHNN, CDR2 SYGVQD (reference sequence).

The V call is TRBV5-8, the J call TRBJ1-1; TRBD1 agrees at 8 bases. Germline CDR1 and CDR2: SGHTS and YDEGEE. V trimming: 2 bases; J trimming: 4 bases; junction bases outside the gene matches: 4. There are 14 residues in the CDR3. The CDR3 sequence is CASSFDRGSTEAFF. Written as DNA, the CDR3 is TGTGCCAGCAGCTTCGACAGGGGCAGCACTGAAGCTTTCTTT.

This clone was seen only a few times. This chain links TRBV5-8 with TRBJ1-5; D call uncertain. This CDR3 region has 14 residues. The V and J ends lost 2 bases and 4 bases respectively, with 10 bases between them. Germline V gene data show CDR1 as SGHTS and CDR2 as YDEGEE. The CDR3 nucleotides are TGTGCCAGCAGCTTTCGATCCCTAAATCAGCCCCAGCATTTT. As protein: CASSFRSLNQPQHF. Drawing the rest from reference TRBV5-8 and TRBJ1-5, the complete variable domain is EAGVTQSPTHLIKTRGQQATLRCSPISGHTSVYWYQQALGLGLQFLLWYDEGEERNRGNFPPRFSGRQFPNYSSELNVNALELEDSALYLCASSFRSLNQPQHFGDGTRLSIL.

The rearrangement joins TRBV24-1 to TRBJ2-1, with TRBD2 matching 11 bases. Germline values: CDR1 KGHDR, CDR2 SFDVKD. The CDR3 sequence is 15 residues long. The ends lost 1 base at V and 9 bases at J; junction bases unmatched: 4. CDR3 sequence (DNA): TGTGCCACCAGTGATTTTGCTAGCGGGGGGACTGAGCAGTTCTTC. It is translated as CATSDFASGGTEQFF.

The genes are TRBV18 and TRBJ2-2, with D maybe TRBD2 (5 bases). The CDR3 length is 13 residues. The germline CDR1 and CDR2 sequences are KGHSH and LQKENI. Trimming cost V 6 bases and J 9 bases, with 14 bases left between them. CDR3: CASSQERVRELFF. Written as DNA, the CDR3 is TGTGCCAGCTCGCAAGAGAGGGTGCGGGAGCTGTTTTTT.